This TCR beta chain was found in a study of PD-L1 blockade in urothelial cancer. Study-level background: Men with urothelial cancer arising in the bladder made up about 90% of the roughly 29 patients. A median of roughly 150,000 T cells was found in the blood samples.

Anywhere from 1 to 8 samples came from each patient, spanning pretreatment and on-treatment. Assay used: immunoSEQ multiplex PCR; TCRdb lists only in-frame clones, some missing. This table has approximately 110,000 clones, over 75% appearing once. CDR1 MNHEY and CDR2 SMNVEV come from the germline V gene (reference sequence). After removal of 4 bases from V and 2 bases from J, the junction contained 13 bases not matched to a gene. This CDR3 is built from 18 residues. This clone was counted once. The rearrangement links TRBV27 to TRBJ2-5, with TRBD1 matching over 10 bases. The sample was PBMCs, taken around atezolizumab (anti-PD-L1) treatment. The receptor was isolated from a man aged 50-60 years with urothelial cancer. The CDR3 region is CASSWRKGTGEKQETQYF. Written as DNA, the CDR3 is TGTGCCAGCAGTTGGCGGAAGGGGACAGGGGAAAAACAAGAGACCCAGTACTTC.